This entry features one TCR beta chain sequence. What it binds is unknown. Mismatch with germline at one junction end may stem from a read error. The sample is drawn from a study of human versus mouse CDR3 diversity and MHC coevolution. At the level of the study: Between about 0.6 x 10^7 and 1.6 x 10^7 valid reads came from each sample. Study conclusions and caveats: About 1.6 million TCR beta clonotypes were estimated for humans, the largest repertoire.

Naive CD4 T cells, CD45RO-negative and CD62L-positive, were flow-sorted from PBMCs. Only in-frame clones appear in the TCRdb table, and some are missing; sequencing was by immunoSEQ multiplex PCR. The sample has about 83,000 clones; under 95% are singletons. This clonotype originated in a person aged 25 to 69 in good health. Sequencing was done on a sample of naive CD4+ T cells from blood. Subset noted: CD45RO-negative CD62L-positive naive CD4 T cells.

The CDR3 DNA reads as TGTGCCAGCAGGACCGGGACTAGCGGGACCCGAGGGATCTTC. Encoded protein: CASRTGTSGTRGIF. This chain joins TRBV2 and TRBJ2-4; 13 positions agree with TRBD2. The CDR3 spans 14 residues. From germline, CDR1 is SNHLY and CDR2 FYNNEI.